This T cell receptor (beta chain) originates from a study of cytomegalovirus exposure and HLA in healthy donors. Study results and caveats: In a later analysis, several top co-occurrence clusters appeared linked to parvovirus B19, influenza, CMV and Epstein-Barr virus. Upon later analysis, TCR association rates were observed to vary by HLA locus, being highest for DRB1 and lowest for HLA-C. It was reported that TCR beta sequences correctly inferred the HLA-A and HLA-B alleles for most subjects.

CDR3 length: 14 amino acids. Deletions cut 4 bases from V and 3 bases from J, with 12 bases between. CDR1 and CDR2 from the germline V gene are SGHNT and YYREEE (reference sequence). With 60 Vbeta and 13 Jbeta primers, the PCR was carried out. The table came from immunoSEQ multiplex PCR; TCRdb's copy has only in-frame clones and leaves some out. The data show under 85,000 clones, with about 74% seen just once and 20% to 25% held by the top ten. In regard to this clone: Its matching antigen is unknown.

Sequenced input: PBMCs. The chain is built from TRBV5-4 and TRBJ2-3, with a tentative D call TRBD1 (5 bases). The clonotype was recovered from a woman in her 30s in good health and CMV-seropositive. The chain's CDR3 is CASSRRQTTDTQYF. The CDR3 bases are TGTGCCAGCAGCCGCCGACAGACAACAGATACGCAGTATTTT.